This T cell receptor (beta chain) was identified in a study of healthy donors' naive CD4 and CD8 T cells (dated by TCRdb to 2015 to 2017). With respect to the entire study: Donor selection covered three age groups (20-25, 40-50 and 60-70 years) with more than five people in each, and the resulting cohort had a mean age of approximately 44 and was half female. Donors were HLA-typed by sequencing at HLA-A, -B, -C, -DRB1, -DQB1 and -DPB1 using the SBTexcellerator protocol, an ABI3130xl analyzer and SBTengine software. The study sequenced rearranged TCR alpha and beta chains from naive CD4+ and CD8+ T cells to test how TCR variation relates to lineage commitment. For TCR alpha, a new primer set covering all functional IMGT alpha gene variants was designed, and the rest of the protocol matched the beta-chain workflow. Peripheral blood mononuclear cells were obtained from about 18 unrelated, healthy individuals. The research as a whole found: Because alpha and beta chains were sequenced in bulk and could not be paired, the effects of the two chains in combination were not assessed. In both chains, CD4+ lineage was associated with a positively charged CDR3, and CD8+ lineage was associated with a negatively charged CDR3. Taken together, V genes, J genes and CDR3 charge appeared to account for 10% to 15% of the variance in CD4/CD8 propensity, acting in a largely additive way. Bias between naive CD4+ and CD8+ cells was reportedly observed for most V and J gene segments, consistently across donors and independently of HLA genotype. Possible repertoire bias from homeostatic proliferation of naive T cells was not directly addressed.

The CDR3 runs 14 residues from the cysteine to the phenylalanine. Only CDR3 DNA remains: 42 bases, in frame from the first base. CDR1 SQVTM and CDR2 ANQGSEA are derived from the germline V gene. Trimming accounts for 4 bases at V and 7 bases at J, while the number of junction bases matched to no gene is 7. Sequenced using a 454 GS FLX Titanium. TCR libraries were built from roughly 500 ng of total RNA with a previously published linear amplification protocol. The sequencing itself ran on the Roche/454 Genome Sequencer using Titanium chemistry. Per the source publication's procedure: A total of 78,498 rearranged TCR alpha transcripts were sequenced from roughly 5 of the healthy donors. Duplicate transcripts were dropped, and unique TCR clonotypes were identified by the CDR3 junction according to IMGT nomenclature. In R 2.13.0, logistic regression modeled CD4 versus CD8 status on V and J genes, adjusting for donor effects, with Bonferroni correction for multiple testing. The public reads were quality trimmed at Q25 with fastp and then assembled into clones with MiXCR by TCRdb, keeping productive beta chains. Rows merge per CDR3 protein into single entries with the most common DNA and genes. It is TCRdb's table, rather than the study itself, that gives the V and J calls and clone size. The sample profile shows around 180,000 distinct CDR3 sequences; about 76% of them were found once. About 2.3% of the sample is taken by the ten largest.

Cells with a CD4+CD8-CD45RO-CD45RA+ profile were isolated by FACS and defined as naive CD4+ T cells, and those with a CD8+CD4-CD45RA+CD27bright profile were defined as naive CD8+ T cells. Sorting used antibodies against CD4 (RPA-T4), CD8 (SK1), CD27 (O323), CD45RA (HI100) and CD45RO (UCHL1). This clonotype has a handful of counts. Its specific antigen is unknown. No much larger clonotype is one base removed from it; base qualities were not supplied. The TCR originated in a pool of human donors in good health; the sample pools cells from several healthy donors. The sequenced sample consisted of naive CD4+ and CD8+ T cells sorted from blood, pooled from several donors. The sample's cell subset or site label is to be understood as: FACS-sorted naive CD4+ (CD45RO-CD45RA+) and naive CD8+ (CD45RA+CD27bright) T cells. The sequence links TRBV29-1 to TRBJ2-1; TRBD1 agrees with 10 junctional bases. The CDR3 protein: CSVGSGTGENEQFF. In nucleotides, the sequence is TGCAGCGTTGGTTCGGGGACAGGGGAAAATGAGCAGTTCTTC.